A single sample gave rise to the 18 T cell receptor beta chains below, sequenced in a study of cytomegalovirus exposure and HLA in healthy donors (dated by TCRdb to 2017 to 2019). The library was generated by the immunoSEQ multiplex PCR assay. A mixture of 60 forward primers for TCR Vbeta segments and 13 reverse primers for TCR Jbeta segments was used in the multiplex PCR. What TCRdb holds here is the immuneACCESS table cut down to in-frame rearrangements. Part of the clones is not present; checked against another copy, under half of the missing clones reflect an unresolved V gene, and the others are unexplained. Here the sample has 150,000 to 200,000 clones; around four fifths occur a single time. The ten largest clones capture roughly 2% of the sample. Sequenced material: PBMCs. The receptors come from a female donor in good health and CMV-seronegative.

The chain carries TRBV30 and TRBJ2-1; D uncertain. Per the germline V gene, CDR1 is GTSNPN and CDR2 is SVGIG (reference sequence). Trimming removed 5 bases at V and 4 bases at J, with 15 bases between. CDR3 length: 14 residues. The CDR3, as DNA: TGTGCCTGGTGTCTGGCGGATCAATACAATGAGCAGTTCTTC. It encodes CAWCLADQYNEQFF.

J is TRBJ2-3 and V is TRBV5-1, with 7 bases identical to TRBD2. Unmatched junction bases numbered 13, after V lost 4 bases and J lost 2 bases. The CDR3 is 17 amino acids. From germline, CDR1 is SGHRS and CDR2 YFSETQ. The chain's CDR3 is CASSLLGGAGDTDTQYF. CDR3 nucleotide sequence: TGCGCCAGCAGCCTCCTCGGGGGTGCGGGAGACACAGATACGCAGTATTTT.

The V and J genes are TRBV7-3 and TRBJ2-2; 14 bases are a match to TRBD2. With V trimmed by 1 base and J by 4 bases, 5 bases remained unmatched. Germline V gene lookup returns CDR1 SGHTA and CDR2 FQGTGA. CDR3 size: 18 residues. CDR3 loop: CASSLRGLAGEGTGELFF. The CDR3 nucleotides are TGTGCCAGCAGCTTAAGGGGACTAGCGGGAGAGGGCACCGGGGAGCTGTTTTTT.

The chain employs TRBV15 and TRBJ1-2; the D gene is possibly TRBD1 (6 bases). The CDR3 covers 15 residues. V dropped 8 bases and J dropped 1 base, with 17 bases sitting between them. Germline-derived CDR1 and CDR2 are LNHNV and YYDKDF (reference sequence). As DNA, the CDR3 is TGTGCCACCGCGCCCGGGGGGGCATATAACTATGGCTACACCTTC. Protein product: CATAPGGAYNYGYTF.

The CDR3: CASSFGAGGANVLTF. The DNA for the CDR3 is TGTGCCAGCAGCTTCGGAGCGGGTGGGGCCAACGTCCTGACTTTC. This rearrangement joins TRBV5-6 to TRBJ2-6, with a weak D call TRBD2 (6 bases). V gave up 2 bases and J gave up 3 bases, with 9 bases separating them. Germline lookup yields CDR1 SGHDT and CDR2 YYEEEE. This CDR3 has 15 residues.

The rearrangement joins TRBV5-6 to TRBJ1-1; D is uncertain. Trimming took off 2 bases at V and 8 bases at J, with 7 bases between the two ends. CDR3 length: 11 amino acids. Germline-derived CDR1 and CDR2 are SGHDT and YYEEEE. CDR3 nucleotide sequence: TGTGCCAGCAGCTTTAGAAGAGAAGCTTTCTTT. It encodes CASSFRREAFF.

The chain is built from TRBV30 and TRBJ1-1; perhaps TRBD1 as D (6 bases). The germline V gene has CDR1 GTSNPN and CDR2 SVGIG (reference sequence). This CDR3 has 13 residues. V gave up 3 bases and J gave up 1 base, with 9 bases separating them. The CDR3 here is CAWSGQTNTEAFF. CDR3 in DNA: TGTGCCTGGAGCGGACAGACGAACACTGAAGCTTTCTTT.

The chain couples TRBV15 to TRBJ2-5; unclear D gene. Per germline, CDR1 LNHNV and CDR2 YYDKDF (reference sequence). The CDR3 extends over 14 amino acids. Trimming shortened V by 1 base and J by 3 bases, and 9 bases separated the two germline ends. The CDR3 here is CATSRGGAEETQYF. DNA of the CDR3: TGTGCCACCAGCAGAGGCGGTGCTGAAGAGACCCAGTACTTC.

The CDR3, as DNA: TGTGCCAGTAGTAGGGGACAGCAGCTTAACTATGGCTACACCTTC. Residues: CASSRGQQLNYGYTF. The V call is TRBV19, the J call TRBJ1-2; TRBD1 matches 7 bases. This CDR3 spans 15 amino acids. V dropped 4 bases and J dropped 1; count of bases not matched to a gene: 6. Germline CDR1 reads LNHDA; CDR2 reads SQIVND (reference sequence).

About this clone itself: This sample includes further DNA sequences coding for the same CDR3. This rearrangement joins TRBV30 to TRBJ2-5, with a weak D call TRBD2 (7 bases). V was pared by 2 bases and J by 3 bases, with 13 bases between. CDR3 length equals 14 residues. The V gene's germline CDR1 is GTSNPN and CDR2 SVGIG (reference sequence). The DNA of the CDR3 is TGTGCCTGGAGTCCCAGAGGGGGGGAAGAGACCCAGTACTTC. Translating it yields CAWSPRGGEETQYF. The variable domain in full, with the rest retrieved from reference TRBV30 and TRBJ2-5, is SQTIHQWPATLVQPVGSPLSLECTVEGTSNPNLYWYRQAAGRGLQLLFYSVGIGQISSEVPQNLSASRPQDRQFILSSKKLLLSDSGFYLCAWSPRGGEETQYFGPGTRLLVL.

This chain connects TRBV7-2 to TRBJ1-6; the D is unclear. V gave up 3 bases and J gave up 3 bases, with 9 bases separating them. The CDR3 is 15 amino acids. Germline CDR1 is SGHTA and CDR2 is FQGNSA. The CDR3 loop is CASSFAGRYNSPLHF. For the CDR3, the DNA is TGTGCCAGCAGCTTTGCCGGTCGCTATAATTCACCCCTCCACTTT.

This clone appeared once. This chain links TRBV5-5 with TRBJ2-3; 7 bases fit TRBD1. There are 14 residues in the CDR3. J gave up 2 bases and V 5 bases, and 5 bases lay outside the gene matches. Germline CDR1 and CDR2: SGHKS and YYEKEE (reference sequence). This CDR3 is CASRTGFHTDTQYF. The CDR3 bases are TGTGCCAGCAGGACAGGGTTCCACACAGATACGCAGTATTTT.

The genes are TRBV2 and TRBJ1-6; the match to TRBD1 covers 7 bases. This CDR3 spans 15 amino acids. With 9 bases clipped from V and 0 bases from J, the junction kept 5 bases outside the gene matches. Germline assignment: CDR1 SNHLY and CDR2 FYNNEI. The CDR3 DNA follows: TGTGCCAGTGCGACAGGGAGCTCCTATAATTCACCCCTCCACTTT. This gives the protein CASATGSSYNSPLHF.

The gene calls are TRBV13 and TRBJ2-7; no clear D. CDR1 PRHDT and CDR2 FYEKMQ come from the germline V gene (reference sequence). Between the trimmed V and J ends, which lost 3 bases and 1 base, there was a span of 10 bases. The CDR3 covers 14 residues. The CDR3 sequence: CASSFPPPSYEQYF. The DNA of the CDR3 is TGTGCCAGCAGCTTTCCCCCCCCGTCCTACGAGCAGTACTTC.

The gene calls are TRBV18 and TRBJ1-1; D is undetermined. V was shortened by 3 bases and J by 5 bases, with 13 bases between the two germline ends. The CDR3 runs to 14 residues. Germline values: CDR1 KGHSH, CDR2 LQKENI. CDR3 loop: CASSPPGTGTEAFF. CDR3 DNA: TGTGCCAGCTCACCCCCGGGCACGGGGACTGAAGCTTTCTTT.

This chain uses TRBV7-3 with TRBJ1-2; D gene ambiguous. The germline V and J ends were trimmed by 2 bases and 2 bases, with 12 bases remaining between them. The CDR3 sequence is 15 residues long. Germline V gene sequence: CDR1 SGHTA, CDR2 FQGTGA. The CDR3 DNA follows: TGTGCCAGCAGCTTAGAAGGCCCCGGGAACTATGGCTACACCTTC. Protein product: CASSLEGPGNYGYTF.

The genes are TRBV6-6 and TRBJ1-5, with TRBD1 matching 9 bases. Germline lookup yields CDR1 MNHNY and CDR2 SVGAGI (reference sequence). The V gene end was trimmed by 6 bases and the J gene end by 1 base; junction bases not matched to a gene: 4. This CDR3 is 15 amino acids long. CDR3 nucleotides: TGTGCCAGCAGGCGACAGGGGGTGAGCAATCAGCCCCAGCATTTT. This sequence encodes CASRRQGVSNQPQHF.

J is TRBJ2-2 and V is TRBV7-3; D remains ambiguous. CDR1 is SGHTA and CDR2 is FQGTGA in the germline V gene. V was trimmed by 0 bases and J by 2 bases, leaving 10 bases between them. CDR3 size: 16 residues. The chain's CDR3 is CASSLTMGSNTGELFF. For the CDR3, the DNA is TGTGCCAGCAGCTTAACGATGGGCTCCAACACCGGGGAGCTGTTTTTT.